Sequencing of this TCR beta chain was carried out in a study of blood T cell repertoires in COVID-19. Study details: T cells, B-cell-depleted T cells, or PBMCs provided the cDNA or gDNA that served as material.

As handled by the study authors: Amplified reference gene primers provided the basis for estimating nucleated cell counts. Libraries were prepared by immunoSEQ multiplex PCR; TCRdb keeps only in-frame clonotypes and omits some of them. The V and J calls and clone size are taken from that table; D and trimming were inferred from the DNA. This sample has approximately 120,000 clones, with roughly four fifths found just once. This CDR3 is built from 13 residues. Germline V CDR1 and CDR2: MNHEY, SVGAGI. With 0 bases removed from V and 8 bases from J, the gap between germline ends came to 10 bases. Cohort placement rested on clinical history that participants reported themselves.

The TCR originated in a young man who had recovered from COVID-19. Material: PBMCs or T cells enriched from blood (not recorded which). The genes are TRBV6-5 and TRBJ1-2; D not certain. CDR3 region: CASSYSESRGYTF. The CDR3, as DNA: TGTGCCAGCAGTTACTCCGAGTCTCGGGGCTACACCTTC.